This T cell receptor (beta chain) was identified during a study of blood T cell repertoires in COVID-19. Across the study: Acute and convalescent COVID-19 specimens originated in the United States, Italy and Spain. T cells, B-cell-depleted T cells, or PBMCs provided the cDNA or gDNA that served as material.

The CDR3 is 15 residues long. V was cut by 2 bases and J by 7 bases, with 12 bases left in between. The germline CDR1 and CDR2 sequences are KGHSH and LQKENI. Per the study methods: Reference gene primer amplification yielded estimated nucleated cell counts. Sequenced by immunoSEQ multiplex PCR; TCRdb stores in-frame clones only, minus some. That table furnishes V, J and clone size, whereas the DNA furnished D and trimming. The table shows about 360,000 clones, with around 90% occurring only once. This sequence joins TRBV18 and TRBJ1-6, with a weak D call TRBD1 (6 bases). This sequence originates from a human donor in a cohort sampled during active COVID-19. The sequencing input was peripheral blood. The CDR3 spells CASSPEAGDNSPLHF. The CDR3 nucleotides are TGTGCCAGCTCACCAGAGGCAGGGGACAATTCACCCCTCCACTTT.